The T cell receptor beta chain described here comes from a study of tumor-infiltrating lymphocytes in localized non-small cell lung cancer. V shed 4 bases and J shed 1 base, with 8 bases lying between them. CDR1 and CDR2 from the germline V gene are MNHEY and SVGAGI. This CDR3 spans 14 amino acids. Some clones are missing from TCRdb's copy, which holds only in-frame ones; the method was immunoSEQ multiplex PCR. The data show fewer than 20,000 clones, with 55% to 70% seen just once and 6.5% held by the top ten. Study-level findings and limits: TCR sequencing covered a subset of patients with enough tissue. No link was found between tumor T-cell fraction and recurrence-free survival.

This clone has more than one count but fewer than ten. Its antigen is unknown. What was sequenced was lung tumor tissue. The clonotype originates from a human donor with non-small cell lung cancer. The chain couples TRBV6-5 to TRBJ1-5; possibly TRBD1 for D (5 bases). Written as DNA, the CDR3 is TGTGCCAGCAGTTTCGGGGGGAGCAATCAGCCCCAGCATTTT. It translates to CASSFGGSNQPQHF.